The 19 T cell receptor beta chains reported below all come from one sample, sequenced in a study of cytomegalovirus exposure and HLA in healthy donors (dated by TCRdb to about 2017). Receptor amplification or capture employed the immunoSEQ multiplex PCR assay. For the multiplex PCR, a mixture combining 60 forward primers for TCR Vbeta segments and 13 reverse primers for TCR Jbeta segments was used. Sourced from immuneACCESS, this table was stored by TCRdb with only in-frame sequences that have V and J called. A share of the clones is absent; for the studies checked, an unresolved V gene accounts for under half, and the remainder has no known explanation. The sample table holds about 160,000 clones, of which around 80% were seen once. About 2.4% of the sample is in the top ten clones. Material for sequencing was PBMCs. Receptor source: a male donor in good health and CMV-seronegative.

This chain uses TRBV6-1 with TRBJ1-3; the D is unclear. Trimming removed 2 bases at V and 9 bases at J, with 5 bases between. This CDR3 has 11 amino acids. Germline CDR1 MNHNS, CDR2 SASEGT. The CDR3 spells CASSELVTIYF. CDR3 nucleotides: TGTGCCAGCAGTGAACTTGTCACCATATATTTT.

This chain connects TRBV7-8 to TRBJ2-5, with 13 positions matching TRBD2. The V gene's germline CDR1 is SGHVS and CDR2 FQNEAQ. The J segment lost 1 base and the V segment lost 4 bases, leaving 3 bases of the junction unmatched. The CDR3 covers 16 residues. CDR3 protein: CASSSRLAGGQETQYF. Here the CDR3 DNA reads TGTGCCAGCAGCTCAAGACTAGCGGGAGGCCAAGAGACCCAGTACTTC.

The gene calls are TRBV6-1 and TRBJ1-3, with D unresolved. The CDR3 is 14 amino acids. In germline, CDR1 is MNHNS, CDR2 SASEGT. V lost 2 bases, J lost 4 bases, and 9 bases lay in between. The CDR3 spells CASSELQPGNTIYF. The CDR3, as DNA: TGTGCCAGCAGTGAATTACAACCCGGAAACACCATATATTTT.

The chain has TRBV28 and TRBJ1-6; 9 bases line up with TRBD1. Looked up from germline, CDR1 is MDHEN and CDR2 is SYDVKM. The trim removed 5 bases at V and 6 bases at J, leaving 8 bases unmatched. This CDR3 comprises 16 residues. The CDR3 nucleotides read TGTGCCAGCAGTGGCGACAGGGGGATAGGTAATTCACCCCTCCACTTT. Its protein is CASSGDRGIGNSPLHF.

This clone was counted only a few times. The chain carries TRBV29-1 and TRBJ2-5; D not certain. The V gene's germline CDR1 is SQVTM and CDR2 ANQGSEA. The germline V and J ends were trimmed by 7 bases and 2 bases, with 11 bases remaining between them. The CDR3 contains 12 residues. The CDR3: CSAARPQETQYF. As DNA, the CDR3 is TGCAGCGCCGCCAGGCCTCAAGAGACCCAGTACTTC.

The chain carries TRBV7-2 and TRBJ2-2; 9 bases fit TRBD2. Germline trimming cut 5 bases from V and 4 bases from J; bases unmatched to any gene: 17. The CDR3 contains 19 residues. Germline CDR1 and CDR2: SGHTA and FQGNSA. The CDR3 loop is CASSQRLLARGGFTGELFF. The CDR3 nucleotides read TGTGCCAGCAGCCAACGCCTGCTTGCGCGGGGGGGCTTCACCGGGGAGCTGTTTTTT.

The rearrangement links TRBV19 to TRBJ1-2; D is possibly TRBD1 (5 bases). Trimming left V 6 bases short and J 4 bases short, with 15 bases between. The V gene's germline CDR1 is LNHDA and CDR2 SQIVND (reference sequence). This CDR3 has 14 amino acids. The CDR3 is CASRLGQAPYGYTF. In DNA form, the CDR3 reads TGTGCCAGTAGGTTGGGGCAGGCCCCCTATGGCTACACCTTC.

The CDR3 bases are TGTGCCAGCAGCTTAGTTACGTCGACAGAAGAGACCCAGTACTTC. Amino acids: CASSLVTSTEETQYF. The V gene is TRBV7-9, the J gene TRBJ2-5; tentative D call: TRBD1 (5 bases). From germline, CDR1 is SEHNR and CDR2 FQNEAQ (reference sequence). CDR3 length: 15 residues. V was pared by 1 base and J by 3 bases, with 12 bases between.

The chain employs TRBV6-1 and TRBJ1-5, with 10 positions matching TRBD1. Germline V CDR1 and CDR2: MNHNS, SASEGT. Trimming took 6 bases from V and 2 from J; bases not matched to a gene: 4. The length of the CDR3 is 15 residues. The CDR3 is CASRRDRGGNQPQHF. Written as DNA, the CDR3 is TGTGCCAGCAGAAGGGACAGGGGAGGCAATCAGCCCCAGCATTTT.

CDR3 loop: CASRYILGQGPSGNTIYF. The CDR3 region has the DNA TGTGCCAGCAGATATATTTTGGGACAGGGACCTTCTGGAAACACCATATATTTT. V and J are TRBV28 and TRBJ1-3; 9 nucleotides line up with TRBD1. This CDR3 is 18 amino acids long. The V gene end was trimmed by 6 bases and the J gene end by 1 base; junction bases not matched to a gene: 13. Germline CDR1 reads MDHEN; CDR2 reads SYDVKM.

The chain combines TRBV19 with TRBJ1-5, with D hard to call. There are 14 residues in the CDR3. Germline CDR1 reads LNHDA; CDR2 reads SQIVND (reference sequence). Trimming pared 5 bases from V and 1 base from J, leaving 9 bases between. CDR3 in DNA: TGTGCCAGTAGTGCATCAGGAAGCAATCAGCCCCAGCATTTT. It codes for CASSASGSNQPQHF.

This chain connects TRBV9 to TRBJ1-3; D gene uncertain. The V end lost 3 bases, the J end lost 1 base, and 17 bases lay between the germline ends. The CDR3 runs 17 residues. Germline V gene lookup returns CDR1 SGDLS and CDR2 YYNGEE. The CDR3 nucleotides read TGTGCCAGCAGCGGCACGGTTCGGGTCGGTTCTGGAAACACCATATATTTT. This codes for CASSGTVRVGSGNTIYF.

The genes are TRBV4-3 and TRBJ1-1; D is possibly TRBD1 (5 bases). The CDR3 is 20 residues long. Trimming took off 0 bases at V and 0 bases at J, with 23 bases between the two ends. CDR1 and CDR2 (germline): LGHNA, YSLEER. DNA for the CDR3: TGCGCCAGCAGCCAAGAGGTGTTCCCGCACCCACAGGACATGAACACTGAAGCTTTCTTT. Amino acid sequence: CASSQEVFPHPQDMNTEAFF.

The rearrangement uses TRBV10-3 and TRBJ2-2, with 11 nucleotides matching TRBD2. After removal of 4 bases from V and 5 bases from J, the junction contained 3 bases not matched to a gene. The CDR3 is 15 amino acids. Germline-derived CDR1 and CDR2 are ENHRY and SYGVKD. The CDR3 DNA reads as TGTGCCATCAGTGTGGTAGCGGGAGGGACCGGGGAGCTGTTTTTT. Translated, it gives CAISVVAGGTGELFF.

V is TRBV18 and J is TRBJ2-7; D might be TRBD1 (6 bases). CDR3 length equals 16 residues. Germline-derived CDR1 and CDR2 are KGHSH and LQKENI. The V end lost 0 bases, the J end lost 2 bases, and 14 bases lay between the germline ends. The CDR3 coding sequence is TGTGCCAGCTCACCACCGGAACAGGGATCCCCCTACGAGCAGTACTTC. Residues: CASSPPEQGSPYEQYF.

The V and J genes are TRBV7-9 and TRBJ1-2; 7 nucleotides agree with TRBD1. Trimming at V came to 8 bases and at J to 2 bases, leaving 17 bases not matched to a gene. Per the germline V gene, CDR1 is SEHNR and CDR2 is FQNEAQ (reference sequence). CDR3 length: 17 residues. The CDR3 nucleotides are TGTGCCAGCGGCCCGACCTTGTCCACAGGGGCGAACTATGGCTACACCTTC. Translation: CASGPTLSTGANYGYTF.

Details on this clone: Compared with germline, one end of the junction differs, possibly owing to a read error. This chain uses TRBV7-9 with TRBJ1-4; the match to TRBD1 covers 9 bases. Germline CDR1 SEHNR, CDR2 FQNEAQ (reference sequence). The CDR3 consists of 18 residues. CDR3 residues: CSSSRNTGGALTNEKLFF. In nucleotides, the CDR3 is TGTTCCAGCAGTCGAAATACAGGGGGCGCTTTAACTAATGAAAAACTGTTTTTT.

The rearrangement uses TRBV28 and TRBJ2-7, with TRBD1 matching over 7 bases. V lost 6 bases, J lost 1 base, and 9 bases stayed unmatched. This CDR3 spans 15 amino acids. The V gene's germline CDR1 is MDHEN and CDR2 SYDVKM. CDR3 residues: CASSPGQPFSYEQYF. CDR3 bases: TGTGCCAGCAGCCCGGGACAGCCCTTTTCCTACGAGCAGTACTTC.

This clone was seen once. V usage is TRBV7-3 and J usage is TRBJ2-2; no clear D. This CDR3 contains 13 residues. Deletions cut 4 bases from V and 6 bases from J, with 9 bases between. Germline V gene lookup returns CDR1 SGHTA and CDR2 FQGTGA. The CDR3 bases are TGTGCCAGCAGCTCAGCGCCCGCCGGGGAGCTGTTTTTT. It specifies CASSSAPAGELFF. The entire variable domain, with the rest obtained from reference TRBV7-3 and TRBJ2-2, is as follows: GAGVSQTPSNKVTEKGKYVELRCDPISGHTALYWYRQSLGQGPEFLIYFQGTGAADDSGLPNDRFFAVRPEGSVSTLKIQRTERGDSAVYLCASSSAPAGELFFGEGSRLTVL.